This T cell receptor beta chain was captured by sequencing in a study of OX40 agonist ivuxolimab in advanced cancers. V dropped 4 bases and J dropped 2; count of bases not matched to a gene: 8. Germline V gene lookup returns CDR1 SGDLS and CDR2 YYNGEE. The CDR3 has 15 amino acids. The table came from immunoSEQ multiplex PCR; TCRdb's copy has only in-frame clones and leaves some out. Of approximately 45,000 clones in the sample, more than 85% are singletons; the top ten hold about 50%. The J gene is TRBJ2-5, the V gene TRBV9; 7 bases line up with TRBD1. The receptor's source is an adult with an advanced solid tumor such as melanoma, head and neck, liver or kidney cancer. The material sequenced was CD4+ or CD8+ T cells sorted from blood, taken in a trial of the OX40 agonist ivuxolimab. In DNA form, the CDR3 reads TGTGCCAGCAGCCCCCGGGACAGTATTCAAGAGACCCAGTACTTC. Its translation is CASSPRDSIQETQYF.